The 6 T cell receptor beta chains below come from one sample, sequenced in a study of T cell responses to AZD1222 COVID-19 vaccine. Assay: immunoSEQ multiplex PCR; the TCRdb copy retains only in-frame clones and omits some. Counted here are 150,000 to 200,000 clones, roughly 87% occurring once; the ten biggest clones make up roughly 2.5%. The input for sequencing was peripheral blood, taken on day 0 of AZD1222 vaccination. The receptor set was obtained from an adult in good health.

The V gene is TRBV11-2, the J gene TRBJ2-3; D assignment may be TRBD1 or TRBD2 (5 bases each). The CDR3 sequence is 19 residues long. The V end lost 3 bases, the J end lost 6 bases, and 28 bases lay between the germline ends. From germline, CDR1 is SGHAT and CDR2 FQNNGV. The CDR3, as DNA: TGTGCCAGCAGCTTCCGAGAAACCTGGGACGCCGTCCTTAGGGATACGCAGTATTTT. This sequence encodes CASSFRETWDAVLRDTQYF. Variable domain in full (rest from reference TRBV11-2 and TRBJ2-3): EAGVAQSPRYKIIEKRQSVAFWCNPISGHATLYWYQQILGQGPKLLIQFQNNGVVDDSQLPKDRFSAERLKGVDSTLKIQPAKLEDSAVYLCASSFRETWDAVLRDTQYFGPGTRLTVL.

This CDR3 is CASSQRGLRYYGYTF. CDR3 DNA sequence: TGTGCCAGCAGCCAACGGGGACTCAGGTACTATGGCTACACCTTC. J is TRBJ1-2 and V is TRBV3-1 (or the pseudogene TRBV3-2), with D possibly matching TRBD1 (5 bases). From germline, CDR1 is LGHDT and CDR2 YNNKEL (reference sequence). The ends were cut back, 2 bases at V and 3 bases at J, with 13 bases in the middle. This CDR3 spans 15 amino acids.

Remarks on this clone: The identical CDR3 is also encoded by other nucleotide sequences in the sample. The rearrangement joins TRBV3-1 (or the pseudogene TRBV3-2) to TRBJ2-7; D not certain. CDR1 and CDR2 from the germline V gene are LGHDT and YNNKEL (reference sequence). The CDR3 totals 11 residues. V dropped 3 bases and J dropped 5 bases, with 5 bases sitting between them. Written as DNA, the CDR3 is TGTGCCAGCAGCCAGGTGAACGAGCAGTACTTC. This translates into CASSQVNEQYF.

In DNA form, the CDR3 reads TGTGCCAGCAGCCATCTAGCTATGACAGGGGAGAAGGGCTACACCTTC. Protein product: CASSHLAMTGEKGYTF. The chain carries TRBV3-1 (or the pseudogene TRBV3-2) and TRBJ1-2; 8 nucleotides align to TRBD1. With 3 bases clipped from V and 8 bases from J, the junction kept 14 bases outside the gene matches. This CDR3 spans 16 amino acids. Germline V lookup: CDR1 LGHDT, CDR2 YNNKEL (reference sequence).

The rearrangement links TRBV7-2 to TRBJ1-5; the D is unclear. Trimming removed 3 bases at V and 0 bases at J, with 9 bases between. The CDR3 is 15 amino acids. From germline, CDR1 is SGHTA and CDR2 FQGNSA. The CDR3 loop is CASSLERFSNQPQHF. For the CDR3, the DNA is TGTGCCAGCAGCTTGGAGCGGTTTAGCAATCAGCCCCAGCATTTT.

The chain has TRBV9 and TRBJ2-1; tentative D call: TRBD1 (5 bases). Trimming took 4 bases from V and 2 from J, leaving 13 bases between them. CDR1 and CDR2 (germline): SGDLS, YYNGEE. The CDR3 runs 15 residues. As DNA, the CDR3 is TGTGCCAGCAGCTCTACAGGAATACCCTACAATGAGCAGTTCTTC. It yields the protein CASSSTGIPYNEQFF.